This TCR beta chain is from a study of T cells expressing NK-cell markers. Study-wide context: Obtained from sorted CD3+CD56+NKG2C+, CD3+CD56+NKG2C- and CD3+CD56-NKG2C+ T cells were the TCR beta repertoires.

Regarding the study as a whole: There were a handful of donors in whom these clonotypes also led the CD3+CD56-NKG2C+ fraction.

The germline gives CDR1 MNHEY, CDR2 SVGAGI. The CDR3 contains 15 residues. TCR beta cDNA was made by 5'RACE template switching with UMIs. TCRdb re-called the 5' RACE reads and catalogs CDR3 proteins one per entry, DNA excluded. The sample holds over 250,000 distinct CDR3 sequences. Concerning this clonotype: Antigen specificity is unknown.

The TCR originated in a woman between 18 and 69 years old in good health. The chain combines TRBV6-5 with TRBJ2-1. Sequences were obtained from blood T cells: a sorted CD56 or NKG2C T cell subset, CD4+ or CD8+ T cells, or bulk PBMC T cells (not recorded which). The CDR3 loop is CASSYSGVTYNEQFF.